This paragraph reports one T cell receptor (beta chain). Its antigen is as yet unknown. A much larger clone differs from this one at a single base, so this may be a read error. The data belong to a study of T cells in Graves' hyperthyroidism and ophthalmopathy. Study-wide results and caveats: Through a model of 13 V-J features, ophthalmopathy was separated from stable hyperthyroidism.

Aged 18 to 65, the patients had hyperthyroidism that was newly diagnosed and had lasted under 2 months. RNA transcripts provided the source from which TCR beta CDR3 regions were amplified. The HTBI primer set was used in a first-round RT-PCR of the TCR CDR3. TCRdb independently ran MiXCR on the multiplex PCR reads; one entry per CDR3 protein. The sample has approximately 530,000 distinct CDR3 sequences, 16% seen once. Input material: blood. This TCR was recovered from a woman aged 18-30 years with Graves' hyperthyroidism.

The CDR3 sequence is CASSPGKFYGYTF. The CDR3 DNA follows: TGTGCCAGCAGCCCTGGGAAGTTCTATGGCTACACCTTC. The chain employs TRBV12-3 or TRBV12-4 and TRBJ1-2; D ambiguous. The CDR3 covers 13 residues. The germline V and J ends were trimmed by 6 bases and 4 bases, with 12 bases remaining between them.